This T cell receptor beta chain was documented in a study of cytomegalovirus exposure and HLA in healthy donors. Whole-study context: The approximately 110 validation repertoires used a platform that matched the one used for the 500 to 700 first-cohort repertoires, as a later analysis reported.

Findings of the study overall: Reports credit the classifier with highly specific, highly sensitive diagnosis of cytomegalovirus status. It was 160 or so TCR beta chains that were listed as cytomegalovirus-associated.

Concerning this clone itself: Its antigen is not identified. Other DNA sequences in the same sample also yield this CDR3.

Donors were drawn from the approximately 120-subject validation cohort, separate from the roughly 700-subject first cohort. Profiling relied on immunoSEQ multiplex PCR, and the TCRdb table lists in-frame clones only, not all of them. The top ten clones hold roughly 15% of a sample with 170,000 or so clones, 85% of them seen once. With V trimmed by 4 bases and J by 4 bases, 4 bases remained unmatched. The CDR3 runs to 14 residues. Germline V CDR1 and CDR2: SGHRS, YFSETQ. The chain recombines TRBV5-1 with TRBJ1-5; 8 bases fit TRBD1. The sequencing sample was made of PBMCs. This receptor was identified in a man between 18 and 29 years old in good health and CMV-seropositive. CDR3 sequence reads: CASSPGTGNQPQHF. CDR3 sequence (DNA): TGCGCCAGCAGCCCAGGGACAGGTAATCAGCCCCAGCATTTT.